The subject of this entry is one T cell receptor beta chain. The antigen remains unidentified. Researchers grouped second doses given at about 4 or about 12 weeks into one pool. Assay used: immunoSEQ multiplex PCR; TCRdb lists only in-frame clones, some missing. The sample consists of some 200,000 clones, approximately 89% of them appearing once. V lost 0 bases to trimming and J lost 1 base; unmatched junction nucleotides: 6. This CDR3 is built from 18 residues. Germline CDR1 is MGHRA and CDR2 is YSYEKL. This specimen belongs to a study of T cell responses to AZD1222 COVID-19 vaccine. General study results and limits: The peak T cell response came first, and repertoires were sampled only after it. Of the AZD1222 recipients, only 5 or 6 were seropositive at baseline.

This TCR was sampled from an adult who received the AZD1222 COVID-19 vaccine. This chain joins TRBV4-1 and TRBJ1-1, with 12 bases fitting TRBD1. Sequenced material: peripheral blood, taken 28 days after the second AZD1222 dose. CDR3 region: CASSQDPGQGAWNTEAFF. The DNA of the CDR3 is TGCGCCAGCAGCCAAGACCCGGGACAGGGGGCATGGAACACTGAAGCTTTCTTT.